The clone carrying this T cell receptor beta chain was detected ten times or more. The antigen remains undetermined. CDR3 length: 15 residues. Trimming cost V 6 bases and J 4 bases, with 15 bases left between them. Germline V gene lookup returns CDR1 MGHRA and CDR2 YSYEKL. A universal primer site was created by template switching, with the cDNA bearing unique molecular identifiers. MiXCR, run by TCRdb on the 5' RACE reads, gives a single entry per CDR3 protein. Among around 670,000 distinct CDR3 sequences listed, approximately 6% were seen once. The data derive from a study of identical twins. The study, taken as a whole, reports: Excess sharing between twins was weaker in beta out-of-frame sequences. Abundant beta clonotypes from cord blood had fewer insertions, unlike memory repertoires, which showed none.

The TCR originated in a young man in good health. This chain links TRBV4-1 with TRBJ2-2, with D maybe TRBD2 (5 bases). The sequenced material came from naive T cells sorted from blood. The CDR3 region has the DNA TGCGCCAGCAGTCCCCCCACTCGGGGCACCGGGGAGCTGTTTTTT. It translates to CASSPPTRGTGELFF.